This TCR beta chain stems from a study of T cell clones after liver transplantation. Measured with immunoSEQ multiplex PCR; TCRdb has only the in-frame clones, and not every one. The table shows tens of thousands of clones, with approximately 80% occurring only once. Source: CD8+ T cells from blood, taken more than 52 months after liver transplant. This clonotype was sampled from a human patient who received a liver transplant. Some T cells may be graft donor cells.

The CDR3: CASSLKGRGYDTDTQYF. The CDR3 DNA follows: TGTGCCAGCAGCTTAAAGGGGCGGGGATATGACACAGATACGCAGTATTTT. The rearrangement uses TRBV13 and TRBJ2-3; a possible D gene is TRBD2 (6 bases). Germline CDR1 and CDR2: PRHDT and FYEKMQ (reference sequence). Trimming took 2 bases from V and 2 from J, leaving 17 bases between them. This CDR3 has 17 residues.